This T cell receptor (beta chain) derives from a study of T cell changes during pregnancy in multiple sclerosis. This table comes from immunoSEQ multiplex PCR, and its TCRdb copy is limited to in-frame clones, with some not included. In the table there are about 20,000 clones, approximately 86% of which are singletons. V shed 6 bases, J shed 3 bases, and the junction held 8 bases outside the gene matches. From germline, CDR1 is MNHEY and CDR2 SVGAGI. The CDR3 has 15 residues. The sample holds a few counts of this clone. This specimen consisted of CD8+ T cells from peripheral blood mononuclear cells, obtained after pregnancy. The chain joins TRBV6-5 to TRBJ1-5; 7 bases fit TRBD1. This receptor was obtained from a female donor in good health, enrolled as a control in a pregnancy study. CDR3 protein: CASSLRQGHNQPQHF. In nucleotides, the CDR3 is TGTGCCAGCAGCCTTCGACAGGGCCACAATCAGCCCCAGCATTTT.